The 21 T cell receptor beta chains reported below all come from one sample, sequenced in a study of blood T cells in healthy people across ages (dated by TCRdb to between 2015 and 2017). Library preparation employed 5' RACE. TCRdb names Illumina HiSeq 2500 as the instrument used. A second PCR of roughly 7 to 11 cycles was performed with a sample-barcoded 5' primer and a J-beta primer mix. In TCRdb, the public reads were trimmed at Q25 with fastp and aligned with MiXCR, with productive beta chains retained. Entries are consolidated by CDR3 protein sequence, retaining the most common genes and DNA. This sample lists fewer than 750,000 distinct CDR3 sequences; over 40% were detected once. The leading ten clones occupy approximately 13% of the sample. The sequenced sample consisted of blood. The receptors derive from a woman older than 75 in good health.

In regard to this clonotype: The junction differs from germline at one of its ends, possibly a read error. The rearrangement uses TRBV12-3 or TRBV12-4 and TRBJ1-5; 12 bases match TRBD1. There are 16 residues in the CDR3. DNA of the CDR3: TGTGCCGGCAGTTCTGGGACAGGGGGCCTCGGTCAGCCCCAGCATTTT. Translated, it gives CAGSSGTGGLGQPQHF.

The V call is TRBV24-1, the J call TRBJ1-2; D unresolved. Germline loops: CDR1 KGHDR, CDR2 SFDVKD. There are 14 residues in the CDR3. V was clipped by 6 bases and J by 0 bases, with 10 bases between them. As DNA, the CDR3 is TGTGCCACCAGTCACGCCGGAGCTAACTATGGCTACACCTTC. It translates to CATSHAGANYGYTF.

This clonotype was detected a few times. The rearrangement joins TRBV7-8 to TRBJ1-5; no clear D. Trimming removed 1 base at V and 2 bases at J, with 9 bases between. The CDR3 has 15 amino acids. Looked up from germline, CDR1 is SGHVS and CDR2 is FQNEAQ. CDR3 in DNA: TGTGCCAGCAGCTTAGAACGCTCGGGCAATCAGCCCCAGCATTTT. It encodes CASSLERSGNQPQHF.

The gene calls are TRBV2 and TRBJ2-3; the D call may be TRBD1 or TRBD2 (5 bases each). Between the trimmed V and J ends, which lost 6 bases and 4 bases, there was a span of 17 bases. This CDR3 comprises 15 residues. From germline, CDR1 is SNHLY and CDR2 FYNNEI. For the CDR3, the DNA is TGTGCCAGCAGGGTGGGACGAGACACATCAGATACGCAGTATTTT. Translating it yields CASRVGRDTSDTQYF.

Regarding this clonotype: A much larger clonotype is one base distant, so this may be a read error. The chain carries TRBV20-1 and TRBJ2-4, with 7 bases identical to TRBD1. The CDR3 runs 11 residues. Germline V gene data show CDR1 as DFQATT and CDR2 as SNEGSKA (reference sequence). The CDR3 sequence is CGAPQGDIQYF. The CDR3 region has the DNA TGCGGTGCCCCCCAGGGGGACATTCAGTACTTC.

J is TRBJ2-7 and V is TRBV12-3 or TRBV12-4, with TRBD2 matching 7 bases. The trim removed 7 bases at V and 1 base at J, leaving 1 base unmatched. This CDR3 has 12 amino acids. The DNA of the CDR3 is TGTGCCAGCAACGGGGGGTCCTACGAGCAGTACTTC. Translating gives CASNGGSYEQYF.

This clonotype was seen many times. The CDR3 region is CASSPAGSYEQYF. In nucleotides, the CDR3 is TGCGCCAGCAGCCCAGCAGGTTCCTACGAGCAGTACTTC. The chain carries TRBV5-1 and TRBJ2-7; D is unresolved. Germline assignment: CDR1 SGHRS and CDR2 YFSETQ. The CDR3 contains 13 residues. Trimming took off 4 bases at V and 1 base at J, with 9 bases between the two ends.

The chain employs TRBV20-1 and TRBJ2-3, with 11 nucleotides matching TRBD1. This CDR3 spans 15 amino acids. Trimming cost V 6 bases and J 4 bases; bases outside gene matches: 9. From germline, CDR1 is DFQATT and CDR2 SNEGSKA (reference sequence). In DNA, the CDR3 is TGCAGTGCCGCCCTGGGACAGGGGGTGGCAGATACGCAGTATTTT. This encodes CSAALGQGVADTQYF.

This clonotype was found once. CDR3 nucleotide sequence: TGTGCCAGCAGTTTCAGAGGGACTAATCCCCCTGAGCAGTACTTC. As protein: CASSFRGTNPPEQYF. V and J are TRBV27 and TRBJ2-5; 7 bases line up with TRBD2. CDR3 length: 15 residues. With 3 bases clipped from V and 11 bases from J, the junction kept 15 bases outside the gene matches. Germline V gene sequence: CDR1 MNHEY, CDR2 SMNVEV (reference sequence).

This chain connects TRBV12-5 to TRBJ2-6; D perhaps matches TRBD2 (6 bases). The CDR3 is 16 residues long. V dropped 2 bases and J dropped 3 bases, with 11 bases sitting between them. Looked up from germline, CDR1 is LGHNT and CDR2 is FRNRAP. The CDR3 spells CASGLLPGDGANVLTF. The CDR3 DNA is TGTGCTAGTGGTTTGTTGCCGGGGGATGGGGCCAACGTCCTGACTTTC.

The chain joins TRBV6-2 or TRBV6-3 to TRBJ2-2; no firm D call. Germline-derived CDR1 and CDR2 are MNHEY and SVGEGT. The CDR3 loop spans 12 amino acids. V was trimmed by 6 bases and J by 3 bases, leaving 5 bases between them. The CDR3 DNA is TGTGCCAGCAGAATTTACACCGGGGAGCTGTTTTTT. Protein: CASRIYTGELFF.

This clonotype occurred once. A clone one base away is much larger, so this may be a read error. The chain is built from TRBV9 and TRBJ1-2; D remains ambiguous. V was cut by 2 bases and J by 2 bases, with 10 bases left in between. The CDR3 length is 14 residues. Looked up from germline, CDR1 is SGDLS and CDR2 is YYNGEE. In DNA form, the CDR3 reads TGTGCCAGCAGCGTCCTCCGGGCGAACTATGGCTACACCTTC. Translation gives CASSVLRANYGYTF.

J is TRBJ2-7 and V is TRBV20-1; TRBD2 might be the D (6 bases). This CDR3 spans 15 amino acids. The germline gives CDR1 DFQATT, CDR2 SNEGSKA (reference sequence). V was trimmed by 3 bases and J by 2 bases, leaving 17 bases between them. The CDR3 coding sequence is TGCAGTGCTAGGCCCTCTGGCGGGATTCCCTACGAGCAGTACTTC. It yields the protein CSARPSGGIPYEQYF.

This clonotype was counted a few times. CDR3 region: CASSLGGTGNEQFF. DNA of the CDR3: TGTGCCAGCAGTTTAGGGGGGACGGGGAATGAGCAGTTCTTC. The chain employs TRBV27 and TRBJ2-1; D possibly corresponds to TRBD2 (6 bases). The length of the CDR3 is 14 residues. The V gene's germline CDR1 is MNHEY and CDR2 SMNVEV (reference sequence). The germline V and J ends were trimmed by 2 bases and 7 bases, with 12 bases remaining between them.

The sample holds many counts of this clonotype. The chain joins TRBV6-5 to TRBJ1-3; 7 bases line up with TRBD1. The CDR3 has 16 amino acids. CDR1 MNHEY and CDR2 SVGAGI come from the germline V gene. V lost 2 bases, J lost 0 bases, and 4 bases stayed unmatched. CDR3 loop: CASSYRRDSSGNTIYF. As DNA, the CDR3 is TGTGCCAGCAGTTACCGACGGGACAGCTCTGGAAACACCATATATTTT.

In the case of this clonotype: The germline gene is not matched at one end of the junction; a read error may be the cause. The V and J genes are TRBV5-6 and TRBJ2-1; 7 bases align to TRBD2. The CDR3 length is 13 residues. Germline V gene sequence: CDR1 SGHDT, CDR2 YYEEEE. The CDR3 here is CANSLAGVEGQFF. The DNA for the CDR3 is TGTGCCAACAGCTTGGCGGGGGTGGAGGGGCAGTTCTTC.

This clonotype came up a few times. The rearrangement joins TRBV6-6 to TRBJ1-1; D is undetermined. The V and J ends lost 10 bases and 0 bases respectively, with 15 bases between them. Germline CDR1 and CDR2: MNHNY and SVGAGI (reference sequence). The CDR3 covers 14 residues. The CDR3 DNA is TGTGCCATCACTCGAGGCGCGATGAACACTGAAGCTTTCTTT. Translation gives CAITRGAMNTEAFF.

DNA of the CDR3: TGTGCCAGCAGTCTCGGGGGGGATGTACGGGAGCAGTACTTC. Residues: CASSLGGDVREQYF. The chain carries TRBV27 and TRBJ2-7; 8 nucleotides align to TRBD2. CDR1 is MNHEY, CDR2 SMNVEV, per germline (reference sequence). After removal of 5 bases from V and 7 bases from J, the junction contained 10 bases not matched to a gene. The CDR3 extends over 14 amino acids.

The chain uses TRBV20-1 and TRBJ2-5; TRBD2 agrees at 9 bases. There are 14 residues in the CDR3. V shed 6 bases and J 5 bases; nucleotides not matched to a gene: 10. Germline V gene lookup returns CDR1 DFQATT and CDR2 SNEGSKA (reference sequence). CDR3 bases: TGCAGTGCCCCTCCGGGACTAGCAGTCGAGACCCAGTACTTC. Amino acids: CSAPPGLAVETQYF.

Notes on this clonotype: The junction departs from the called germline gene at one end, perhaps through a read error. This chain joins TRBV5-6 and TRBJ1-1, with TRBD1 identical over 7 bases. CDR1 SGHDT and CDR2 YYEEEE come from the germline V gene. CDR3 length: 15 amino acids. DNA for the CDR3: TGTACCAGCAGCTGGGCCAGGGGGTTCACCACTGAAGCTTTCTTT. It codes for CTSSWARGFTTEAFF.

The rearrangement joins TRBV7-2 to TRBJ2-7, with no clear D. V was shortened by 0 bases and J by 4 bases, with 7 bases between the two germline ends. Germline V CDR1 and CDR2: SGHTA, FQGNSA. The CDR3 contains 13 residues. The CDR3 DNA follows: TGTGCCAGCAGCTTAGCGCTGCAATACGAGCAGTACTTC. It yields the protein CASSLALQYEQYF.